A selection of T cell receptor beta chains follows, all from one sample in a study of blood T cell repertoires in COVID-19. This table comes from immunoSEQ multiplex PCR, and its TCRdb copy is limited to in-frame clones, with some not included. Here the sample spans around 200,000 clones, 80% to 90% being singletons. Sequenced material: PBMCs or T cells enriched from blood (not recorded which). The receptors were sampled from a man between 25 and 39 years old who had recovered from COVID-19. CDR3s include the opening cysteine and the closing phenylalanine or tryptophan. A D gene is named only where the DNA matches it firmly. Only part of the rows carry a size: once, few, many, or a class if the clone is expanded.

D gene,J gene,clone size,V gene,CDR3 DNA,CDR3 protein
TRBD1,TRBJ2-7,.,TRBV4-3,TGCGCCAGCAGCCTCCGACAGGGCCCCTACGAGCAGTACTTC,CASSLRQGPYEQYF
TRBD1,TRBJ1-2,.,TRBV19,TGTGCCAGTAGTGACCCCTGGACAGGCGAGTATGGCTACACCTTC,CASSDPWTGEYGYTF
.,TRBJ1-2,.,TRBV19,TGTGCCAGTAGTATCTTGACAGGAGACTATGGCTACACCTTC,CASSILTGDYGYTF
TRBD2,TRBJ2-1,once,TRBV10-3,TGTGCCATCAAAGTGGGAAAGCGGGAGCTCTACAATGAGCAGTTCTTC,CAIKVGKRELYNEQFF
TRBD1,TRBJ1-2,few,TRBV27,TGTGCCAGCAGTTCGGCCTCACAGGGGACCTATGGCTACACCTTC,CASSSASQGTYGYTF
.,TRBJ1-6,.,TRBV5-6,TGTGCCAGCAGCTTGGTCCGGGGGGTTTATAATTCACCCCTCCACTTT,CASSLVRGVYNSPLHF
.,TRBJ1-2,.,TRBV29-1,TGCAGCGTTGACAGCCGGGGTGGCTACACCTTC,CSVDSRGGYTF
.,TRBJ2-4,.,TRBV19,TGTGCCAGTACGCCCGGGACACTGCTAGCCAAAAACATTCAGTACTTC,CASTPGTLLAKNIQYF
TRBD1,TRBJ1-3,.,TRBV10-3,TGTGCCATCAGTGAGCGGGGTGGAGACAGGGAGAACTCTGGAAACACCATATATTTT,CAISERGGDRENSGNTIYF
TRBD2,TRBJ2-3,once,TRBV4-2,TGTGCCAGCAGCCATGGTCTAGCGGGGGAGAGCACAGATACGCAGTATTTT,CASSHGLAGESTDTQYF